This T cell receptor (beta chain) was sequenced for a study of identical twins. Study findings and constraints: An excess of low generation probability was shown by twin-shared out-of-frame alpha sequences.

The germline CDR1 and CDR2 sequences are SQVTM and ANQGSEA. The ends lost 6 bases at V and 4 bases at J; junction bases unmatched: 10. The CDR3 is made up of 15 amino acids. Among all donors, each was a healthy Caucasian. TCRdb redid the calling of the 5' RACE reads with MiXCR, one entry per CDR3 protein. Of around 370,000 distinct CDR3 sequences listed, approximately 8.7% are singletons. As regards this clonotype: Antigen specificity is unknown.

The rearrangement joins TRBV29-1 to TRBJ1-3; 9 bases are a match to TRBD1. Specimen: naive T cells sorted from blood. The receptor was derived from a woman aged 45-65 years in good health. The CDR3 sequence: CSVTGTGSIGNTIYF. DNA of the CDR3: TGCAGCGTGACCGGGACAGGGTCTATCGGAAACACCATATATTTT.